The sequence of this T cell receptor beta chain was determined in a study of blood T cell repertoires in COVID-19. Study information: PBMCs, B-cell-depleted T cells, or T cells were the source of the cDNA or gDNA that made up the material.

Clones were read by immunoSEQ multiplex PCR, and TCRdb kept only the in-frame ones, dropping some. The data contain approximately 150,000 clones, roughly 87% of them seen just once; the ten biggest clones take up around 5%. V dropped 5 bases and J dropped 5; count of bases not matched to a gene: 7. The CDR3 runs to 14 residues. Germline CDR1 SGHAT, CDR2 FQNNGV. The J gene is TRBJ2-7, the V gene TRBV11-2; TRBD1 matches 9 bases. The sample was peripheral blood. The sequence was obtained from a human donor in a cohort sampled during active COVID-19. The CDR3 DNA is TGTGCCAGCAGCCCCCGGGACAGGGTCGACGAGCAGTACTTC. It translates to CASSPRDRVDEQYF.